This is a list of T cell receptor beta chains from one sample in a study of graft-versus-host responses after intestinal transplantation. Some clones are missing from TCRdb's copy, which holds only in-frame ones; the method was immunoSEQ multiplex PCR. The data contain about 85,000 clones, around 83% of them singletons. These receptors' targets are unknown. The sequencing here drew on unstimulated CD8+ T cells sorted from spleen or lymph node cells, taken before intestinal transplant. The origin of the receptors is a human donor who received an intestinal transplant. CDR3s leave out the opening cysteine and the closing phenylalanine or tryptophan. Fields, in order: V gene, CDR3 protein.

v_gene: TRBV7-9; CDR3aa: ASSLGHPGLAVETQY
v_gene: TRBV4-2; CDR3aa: ASSQEVSRADAEAF
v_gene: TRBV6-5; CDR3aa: ASSNGGLGTEAF
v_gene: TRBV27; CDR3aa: ASSLVGGSPNEQY
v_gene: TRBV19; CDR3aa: ASSIGTGSYEQY
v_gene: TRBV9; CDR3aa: ASSVGDRCGGCRQSYGYT
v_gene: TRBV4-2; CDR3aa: ASSQATTDFSYEQY
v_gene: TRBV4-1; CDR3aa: ASTWVRGEGTGELF
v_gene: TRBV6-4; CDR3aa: ASSDSQYNEQF
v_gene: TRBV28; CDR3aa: ASLTLVGSLAGGVAGELF
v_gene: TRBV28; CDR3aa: ASRSRTSASTDTQY
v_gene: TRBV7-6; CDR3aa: ASSPSGPNTGELF
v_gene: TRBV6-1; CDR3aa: ASSEGQATDTQY
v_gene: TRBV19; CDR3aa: ASSLPTSGRSEQF
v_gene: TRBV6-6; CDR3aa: ASTSRDFYQETQY
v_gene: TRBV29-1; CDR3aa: SAPLYNEQF
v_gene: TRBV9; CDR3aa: ASSPLQTGAYGYT
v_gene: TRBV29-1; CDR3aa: SVDGYGYT
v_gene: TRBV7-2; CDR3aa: ASRLRTGEPEAF
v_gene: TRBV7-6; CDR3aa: ASSLKWGADTQY
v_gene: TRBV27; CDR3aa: ASSLTPPAAGGYNEQF
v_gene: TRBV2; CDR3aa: ASTPGYEQY
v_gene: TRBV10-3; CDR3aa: AISELGGGPPSNYGYT
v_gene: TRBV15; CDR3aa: ATSRRDDANYGYT